This TCR beta chain was captured in a study of blood T cell repertoires in COVID-19. Looking at the study overall: Samples representing acute and convalescent COVID-19 were sourced from the United States, Italy and Spain. T cells, B-cell-depleted T cells, or PBMCs supplied cDNA or gDNA.

The V gene end was trimmed by 0 bases and the J gene end by 0 bases; junction bases not matched to a gene: 7. There are 18 residues in the CDR3. The germline CDR1 and CDR2 sequences are MGHRA and YSYEKL. Authors' data handling: Nucleated cell number was recorded as an estimate derived from reference gene primer amplification. TCRdb's table, derived via immunoSEQ multiplex PCR, lists solely in-frame clones and lacks some. The V and J calls and clone size are taken from that table; D and trimming were inferred from the DNA. The repertoire has more than 95,000 clones, roughly 83% of them found once; the top ten carry approximately 5%.

Sample: peripheral blood. The V call is TRBV4-1, the J call TRBJ1-1; 10 bases map to TRBD1. The source is a human donor in a cohort sampled during active COVID-19. This CDR3 reads CASSQDNRQGAMNTEAFF. CDR3 nucleotides: TGCGCCAGCAGCCAAGATAATAGACAGGGGGCTATGAACACTGAAGCTTTCTTT.